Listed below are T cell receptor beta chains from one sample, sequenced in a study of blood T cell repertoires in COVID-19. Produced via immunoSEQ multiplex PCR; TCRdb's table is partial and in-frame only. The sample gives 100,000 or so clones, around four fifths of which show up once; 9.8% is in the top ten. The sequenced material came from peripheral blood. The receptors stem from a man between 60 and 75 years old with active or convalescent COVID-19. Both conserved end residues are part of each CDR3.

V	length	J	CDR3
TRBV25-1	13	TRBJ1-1	CASSEFVTGGAFF
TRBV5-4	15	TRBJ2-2	CASSLRTSNTGELFF
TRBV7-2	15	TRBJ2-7	CASSLGSGISYEQYF
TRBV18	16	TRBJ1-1	CASSPGQGTSITEAFF
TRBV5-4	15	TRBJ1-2	CASSLSGNRAYGYTF
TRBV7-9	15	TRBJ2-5	CASSFPGHLQETQYF
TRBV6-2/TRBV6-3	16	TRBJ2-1	CASSPAGTSGYNEQFF
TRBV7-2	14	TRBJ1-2	CASRPGTGSYGYTF
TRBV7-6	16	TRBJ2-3	CASSPLAGVPTDTQYF
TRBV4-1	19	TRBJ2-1	CASSQGPTGTSGSQNEQFF